Sequencing of this T cell receptor beta chain was carried out in a study of T cell changes during pregnancy in multiple sclerosis. Assay: immunoSEQ multiplex PCR; the TCRdb copy retains only in-frame clones and omits some. The table lists about 44,000 clones, about nine tenths of them singletons, with about 1.2% in the top ten. V dropped 0 bases and J dropped 0 bases, with 6 bases sitting between them. Germline assignment: CDR1 MNHNY and CDR2 SVGAGI (reference sequence). There are 14 residues in the CDR3. V is TRBV6-6 and J is TRBJ2-7, with D uncertain. The material was CD4+ T cells from peripheral blood mononuclear cells, obtained after pregnancy. The sequence was collected from a female donor with multiple sclerosis, enrolled in a pregnancy study. Here the CDR3 DNA reads TGTGCCAGCAGTTACTCTACTGCCTCCTACGAGCAGTACTTC. It yields the protein CASSYSTASYEQYF.